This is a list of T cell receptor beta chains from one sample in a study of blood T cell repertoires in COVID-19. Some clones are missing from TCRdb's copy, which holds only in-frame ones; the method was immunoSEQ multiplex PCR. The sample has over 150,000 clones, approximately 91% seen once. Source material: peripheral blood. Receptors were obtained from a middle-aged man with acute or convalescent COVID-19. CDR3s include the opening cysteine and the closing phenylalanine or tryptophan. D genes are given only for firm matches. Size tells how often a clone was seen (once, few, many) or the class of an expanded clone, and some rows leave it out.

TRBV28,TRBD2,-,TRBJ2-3,TGTGCCAGCACCCCGGGACTAGCCCGCACAGATACGCAGTATTTT,CASTPGLARTDTQYF
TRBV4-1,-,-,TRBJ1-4,TGCGCCAGCAGCCAAACCGGGATGATATATGAAAAACTGTTTTTT,CASSQTGMIYEKLFF
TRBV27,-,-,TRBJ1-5,TGTGCCAGCAGTTTAGAACCAGGCAATCAGCCCCAGCATTTT,CASSLEPGNQPQHF
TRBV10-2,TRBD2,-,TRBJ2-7,TGCGCCAGCAGTGAGTCGTCGAGACTAGCGGATCCCTACGAGCAGTACTTC,CASSESSRLADPYEQYF
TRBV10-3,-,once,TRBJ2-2,TGTGCCATCAGTGAGGACAGGGCCGGGCGGGGTCGGACCGGGGAGCTGTTTTTT,CAISEDRAGRGRTGELFF
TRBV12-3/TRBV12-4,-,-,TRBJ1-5,TGTGCCAGTTGGGAGGGGTTCAATCAGCCCCAGCATTTT,CASWEGFNQPQHF
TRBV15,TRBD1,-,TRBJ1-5,TGTGCCACCCATGCCGGGACAGCCTATAGCAATCAGCCCCAGCATTTT,CATHAGTAYSNQPQHF
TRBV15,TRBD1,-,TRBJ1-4,TGTGCCACCAGCAGAGGGACAGGGTTGGGAAAACTGTTTTTT,CATSRGTGLGKLFF
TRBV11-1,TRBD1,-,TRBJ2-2,TGTGCCAGCAGTTCCGGGACAGGGAACACCGGGGAGCTGTTTTTT,CASSSGTGNTGELFF
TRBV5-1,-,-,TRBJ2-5,TGCGCCAGCTCCTCATTGGGGGGAGTGAGAGAGACCCAGTACTTC,CASSSLGGVRETQYF
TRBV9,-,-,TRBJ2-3,TGTGCCAGCAGCGTTTCTAAGAGGGGCACAGATACGCAGTATTTT,CASSVSKRGTDTQYF
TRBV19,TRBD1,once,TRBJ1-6,TGTGCCAGTAGTACCCGGACAGGGTACAATTCACCCCTCCACTTT,CASSTRTGYNSPLHF
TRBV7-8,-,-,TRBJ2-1,TGTGCCAGCAGCTTAAGGGTTAGCGGAAGCTCCTACAATGAGCAGTTCTTC,CASSLRVSGSSYNEQFF
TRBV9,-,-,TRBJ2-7,TGTGCCAGCAGCGTTGGAGGTTCCTACGAGCAGTACTTC,CASSVGGSYEQYF
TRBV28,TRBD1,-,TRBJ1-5,TGTGCCAGCAGTCGCCCCGGGACAGGCGGGCTGAATCAGCCCCAGCATTTT,CASSRPGTGGLNQPQHF
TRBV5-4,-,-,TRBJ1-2,TGTGCCAGCAGCCTCCAGGTCGATGGCTACACCTTC,CASSLQVDGYTF